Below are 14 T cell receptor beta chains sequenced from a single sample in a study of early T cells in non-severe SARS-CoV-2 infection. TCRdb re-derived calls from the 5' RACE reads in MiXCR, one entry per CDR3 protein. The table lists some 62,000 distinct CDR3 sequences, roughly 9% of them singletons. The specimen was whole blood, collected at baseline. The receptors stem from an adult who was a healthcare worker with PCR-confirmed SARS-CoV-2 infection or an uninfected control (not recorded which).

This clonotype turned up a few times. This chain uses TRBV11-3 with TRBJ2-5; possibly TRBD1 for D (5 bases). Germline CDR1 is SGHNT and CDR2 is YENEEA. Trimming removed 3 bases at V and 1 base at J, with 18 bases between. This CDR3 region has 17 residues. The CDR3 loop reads CASSLGTSGRAQETQYF. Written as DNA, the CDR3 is TGTGCCAGCAGCTTGGGAACTTCGGGCAGGGCCCAAGAGACCCAGTACTTC.

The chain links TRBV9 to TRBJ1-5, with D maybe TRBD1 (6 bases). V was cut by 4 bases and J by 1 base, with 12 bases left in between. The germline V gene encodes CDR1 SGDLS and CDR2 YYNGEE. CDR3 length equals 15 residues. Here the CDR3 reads CASSLTGTSNQPQHF. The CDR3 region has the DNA TGTGCCAGCAGCCTAACCGGGACAAGCAATCAGCCCCAGCATTTT.

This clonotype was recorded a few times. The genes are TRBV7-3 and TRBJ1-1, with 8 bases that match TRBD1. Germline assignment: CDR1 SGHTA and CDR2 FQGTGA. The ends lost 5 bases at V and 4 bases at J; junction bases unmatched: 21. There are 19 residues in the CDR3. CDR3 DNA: TGTGCCAGCAGCCTAGGGTATTTAAGTGTTGGGGACAGGACCACTGAAGCTTTCTTT. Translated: CASSLGYLSVGDRTTEAFF.

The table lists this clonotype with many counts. The CDR3 spells CASSPTGVTNEKLFF. CDR3 nucleotide sequence: TGTGCCAGCAGCCCGACAGGGGTGACTAATGAAAAACTGTTTTTT. The chain couples TRBV7-8 to TRBJ1-4, with 8 bases identical to TRBD1. The CDR3 runs to 15 residues. Trimming took 5 bases from V and 2 from J; bases not matched to a gene: 4. Germline CDR1 reads SGHVS; CDR2 reads FQNEAQ.

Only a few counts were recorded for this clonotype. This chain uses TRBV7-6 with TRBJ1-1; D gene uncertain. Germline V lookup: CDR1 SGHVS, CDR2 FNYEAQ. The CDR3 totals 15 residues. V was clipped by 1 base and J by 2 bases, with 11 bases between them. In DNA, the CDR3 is TGTGCCAGCAGCTTAGGGAGCGCGGTCAACACTGAAGCTTTCTTT. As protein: CASSLGSAVNTEAFF.

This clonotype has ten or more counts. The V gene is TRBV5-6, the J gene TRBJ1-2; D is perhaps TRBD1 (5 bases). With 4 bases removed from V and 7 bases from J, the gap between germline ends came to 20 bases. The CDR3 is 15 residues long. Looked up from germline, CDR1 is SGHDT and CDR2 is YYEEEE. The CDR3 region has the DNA TGTGCCAGCAGCCTTGGAGCAGGGATTACGGGTGGCTACACCTTC. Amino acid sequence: CASSLGAGITGGYTF.

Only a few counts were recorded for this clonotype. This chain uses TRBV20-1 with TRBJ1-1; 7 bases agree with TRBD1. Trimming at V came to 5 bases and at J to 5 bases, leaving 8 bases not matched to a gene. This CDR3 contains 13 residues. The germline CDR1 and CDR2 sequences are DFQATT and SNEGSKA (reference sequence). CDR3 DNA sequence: TGCAGTGCTGGGGAGGGGGCGAAGACTGAAGCTTTCTTT. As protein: CSAGEGAKTEAFF.

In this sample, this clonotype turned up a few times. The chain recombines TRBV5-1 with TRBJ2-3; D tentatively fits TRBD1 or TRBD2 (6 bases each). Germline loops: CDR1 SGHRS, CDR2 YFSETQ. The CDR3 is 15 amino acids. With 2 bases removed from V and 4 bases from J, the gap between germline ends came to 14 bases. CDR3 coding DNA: TGCGCCAGCAGCTTCTACGGGGGCGAGGCAGATACGCAGTATTTT. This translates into CASSFYGGEADTQYF.

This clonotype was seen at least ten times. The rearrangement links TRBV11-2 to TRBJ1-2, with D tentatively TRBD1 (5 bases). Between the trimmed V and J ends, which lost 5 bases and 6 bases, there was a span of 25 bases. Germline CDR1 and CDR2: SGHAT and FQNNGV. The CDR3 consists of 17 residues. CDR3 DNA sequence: TGTGCCAGCAGCCATACCGCCGAGACAGACCCTTTGGATGGCTACACCTTC. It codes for CASSHTAETDPLDGYTF.

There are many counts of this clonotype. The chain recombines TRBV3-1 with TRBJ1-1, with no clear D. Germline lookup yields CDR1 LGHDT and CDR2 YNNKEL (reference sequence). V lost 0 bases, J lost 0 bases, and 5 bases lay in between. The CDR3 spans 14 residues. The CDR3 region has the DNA TGTGCCAGCAGCCAAGACGGCATGAACACTGAAGCTTTCTTT. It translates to CASSQDGMNTEAFF.

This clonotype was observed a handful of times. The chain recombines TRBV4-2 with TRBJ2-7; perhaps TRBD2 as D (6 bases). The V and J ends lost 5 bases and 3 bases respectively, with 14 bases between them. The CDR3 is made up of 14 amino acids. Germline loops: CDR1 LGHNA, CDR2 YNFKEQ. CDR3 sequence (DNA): TGTGCCAGCAGCAACCGACTAGTTGGCTACGAGCAGTACTTC. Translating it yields CASSNRLVGYEQYF.

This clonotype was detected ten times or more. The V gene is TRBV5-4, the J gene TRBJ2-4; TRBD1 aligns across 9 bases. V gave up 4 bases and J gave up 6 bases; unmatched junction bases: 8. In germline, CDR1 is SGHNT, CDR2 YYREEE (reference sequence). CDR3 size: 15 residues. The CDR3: CASSPMGGQGNIQYF. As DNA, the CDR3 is TGTGCCAGCAGCCCCATGGGGGGACAGGGAAACATTCAGTACTTC.

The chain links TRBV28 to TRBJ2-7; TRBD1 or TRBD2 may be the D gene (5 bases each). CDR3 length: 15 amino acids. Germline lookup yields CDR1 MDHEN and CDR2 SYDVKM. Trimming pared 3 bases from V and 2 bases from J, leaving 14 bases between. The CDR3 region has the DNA TGTGCCAGCAGTTTGGGGCCTGTGGGAGCCTACGAGCAGTACTTC. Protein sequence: CASSLGPVGAYEQYF.

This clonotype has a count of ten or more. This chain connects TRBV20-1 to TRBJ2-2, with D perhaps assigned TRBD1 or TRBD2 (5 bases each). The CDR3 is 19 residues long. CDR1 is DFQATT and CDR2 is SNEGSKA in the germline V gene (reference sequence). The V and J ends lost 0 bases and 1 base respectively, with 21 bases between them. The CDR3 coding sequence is TGCAGTGCTAGAGACCCTCGGGACCGCCTTATACTGAACACCGGGGAGCTGTTTTTT. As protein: CSARDPRDRLILNTGELFF.